The 17 T cell receptor beta chains reported below all come from one sample, sequenced in a study of cytomegalovirus exposure and HLA in healthy donors. Primers: 60 Vbeta forward and 13 Jbeta reverse. Libraries were prepared by immunoSEQ multiplex PCR; TCRdb keeps only in-frame clonotypes and omits some of them. Of around 65,000 clones listed, 75% to 85% were seen once; the top ten hold roughly half. Material for sequencing was PBMCs. These receptor sequences come from a man aged 45-65 years in good health and CMV-seropositive.

Only one count was recorded for this clone. V and J are TRBV4-3 and TRBJ2-7; 12 nucleotides match TRBD2. V gave up 2 bases and J gave up 7 bases; unmatched junction bases: 9. Germline CDR1 reads LGHNA; CDR2 reads YSLEER. The CDR3 extends over 16 amino acids. DNA for the CDR3: TGCGCCAGCAGCCAAATCGGACTAGCGGGGATTGTAGAGCAGTACTTC. Translating it yields CASSQIGLAGIVEQYF.

The genes are TRBV5-1 and TRBJ2-7; 7 bases agree with TRBD1. The V gene's germline CDR1 is SGHRS and CDR2 YFSETQ. Trimming cost V 0 bases and J 2 bases; bases outside gene matches: 5. The CDR3 extends over 15 amino acids. The CDR3 protein is CASSLGQGVAYEQYF. The CDR3 DNA follows: TGCGCCAGCAGCTTGGGACAGGGAGTAGCCTACGAGCAGTACTTC.

This clone was picked up one time. The CDR3 sequence: CASGRGPLKSGANVLTF. CDR3 DNA: TGTGCCAGCGGAAGGGGGCCCTTAAAGTCTGGGGCCAACGTCCTGACTTTC. The rearrangement uses TRBV9 and TRBJ2-6, with TRBD1 identical over 7 bases. J lost 1 base, V lost 7 bases, and 11 bases had no gene match. There are 17 residues in the CDR3. Germline V gives CDR1 SGDLS, CDR2 YYNGEE.

This rearrangement joins TRBV6-8 to TRBJ2-5, with TRBD1 matching 11 bases. Germline assignment: CDR1 MNHGY and CDR2 SAAAGT. The CDR3 length is 15 residues. V gave up 4 bases and J gave up 3 bases; unmatched junction bases: 4. The CDR3: CASSSQGQGEETQYF. CDR3 in DNA: TGTGCCAGCAGTTCCCAGGGACAGGGGGAAGAGACCCAGTACTTC.

Only one count was recorded for this clone. This sequence joins TRBV6-6 and TRBJ2-1; TRBD2 matches at 8 bases. CDR1 is MNHNY, CDR2 SVGAGI, per germline (reference sequence). The CDR3 spans 15 residues. J gave up 5 bases and V 2 bases, and 5 bases lay outside the gene matches. CDR3 sequence (DNA): TGTGCCAGCAGTTACACCGGGACTAGTGACAATGAGCAGTTCTTC. Amino acids: CASSYTGTSDNEQFF.

The chain uses TRBV28 and TRBJ2-5; 12 positions match TRBD1. CDR3 size: 15 residues. V was clipped by 4 bases and J by 11 bases; unmatched bases: 11. The V gene's germline CDR1 is MDHEN and CDR2 SYDVKM. CDR3 residues: CASSSLGQGAREQYF. The CDR3 nucleotides are TGTGCCAGCAGTTCCCTGGGACAGGGGGCAAGAGAGCAGTACTTC.

The J gene is TRBJ1-5, the V gene TRBV19; D possibly corresponds to TRBD1 (5 bases). The CDR3 loop spans 17 amino acids. CDR1 and CDR2 from the germline V gene are LNHDA and SQIVND (reference sequence). Trimming shortened V by 6 bases and J by 0 bases, and 18 bases separated the two germline ends. The CDR3 loop is CASRRTLQELSNQPQHF. CDR3 DNA: TGTGCCAGTAGGAGGACCCTACAGGAACTTAGCAATCAGCCCCAGCATTTT. Based on the CDR3 plus reference TRBV19 and TRBJ1-5, the full variable domain is DGGITQSPKYLFRKEGQNVTLSCEQNLNHDAMYWYRQDPGQGLRLIYYSQIVNDFQKGDIAEGYSVSREKKESFPLTVTSAQKNPTAFYLCASRRTLQELSNQPQHFGDGTRLSIL.

The J gene is TRBJ1-5, the V gene TRBV18; D gene unclear. Germline V gene lookup returns CDR1 KGHSH and CDR2 LQKENI. The CDR3 consists of 18 residues. Trimming cost V 1 base and J 3 bases, with 19 bases left between them. Here the CDR3 DNA reads TGTGCCAGCTCACCACAGCAGCTCGGCAGAACTATCAATCAGCCCCAGCATTTT. It is translated as CASSPQQLGRTINQPQHF.

J is TRBJ2-1 and V is TRBV5-4; 10 nucleotides line up with TRBD1. Trimming at V came to 1 base and at J to 4 bases, leaving 5 bases not matched to a gene. This CDR3 has 16 amino acids. Germline CDR1 SGHNT, CDR2 YYREEE (reference sequence). The CDR3 sequence: CASSLRTGGLYNEQFF. CDR3 bases: TGTGCCAGCAGCTTGAGGACAGGGGGTCTTTACAATGAGCAGTTCTTC. The full variable domain, in which reference TRBV5-4 and TRBJ2-1 provide the parts outside the CDR3, is ETGVTQSPTHLIKTRGQQVTLRCSSQSGHNTVSWYQQALGQGPQFIFQYYREEENGRGNFPPRFSGLQFPNYSSELNVNALELDDSALYLCASSLRTGGLYNEQFFGPGTRLTVL.

With regard to this clone: An end of the junction does not agree with germline; a read error may underlie this. The chain employs TRBV5-3 and TRBJ2-5, with TRBD2 matching 9 bases. Near its end, the DNA agrees better with TRBJ2-7, so the J call may be wrong. TRBV5-3 is flagged as an ORF with uncertain function. The CDR3 covers 17 residues. The DNA for the CDR3 is TGTGTCAGAAGCTTGGCGATAGCGGGAGATGGTTCCTACGAGCAGTACTTC. Its protein is CVRSLAIAGDGSYEQYF.

The chain recombines TRBV5-4 with TRBJ2-2; TRBD2 aligns across 11 bases. This CDR3 is 14 amino acids long. Germline CDR1 is SGHNT and CDR2 is YYREEE (reference sequence). The V and J ends lost 2 bases and 8 bases, in that order; junction bases with no gene match: 2. In nucleotides, the CDR3 is TGTGCCAGCAGCTTCCGACTAGCGGGAGGGGAGCTGTTTTTT. It translates to CASSFRLAGGELFF.

Note on this clone: The junction departs from the called germline gene at one end, perhaps through a read error. This rearrangement joins TRBV4-3 to TRBJ2-1; D unclear. The length of the CDR3 is 17 residues. The germline V gene has CDR1 LGHNA and CDR2 YSLEER. Written as DNA, the CDR3 is TGCGCCAGAAGCCAAGATATGATAGCACTCATCTACAATGAGCCGTTCTTC. Encoded protein: CARSQDMIALIYNEPFF.

The CDR3: CASSFSQGLYSGNTIYF. The CDR3 DNA reads TGTGCCAGCAGCTTTTCGCAGGGTCTTTACTCTGGAAACACCATATATTTT. The rearrangement links TRBV5-4 to TRBJ1-3, with D possibly TRBD1 on 5 matching bases. CDR3 size: 17 residues. The V end was cut by 2 bases, the J end by 0 bases, with 15 bases between. From germline, CDR1 is SGHNT and CDR2 YYREEE (reference sequence). Full variable domain (remainder filled in from reference TRBV5-4 and TRBJ1-3): ETGVTQSPTHLIKTRGQQVTLRCSSQSGHNTVSWYQQALGQGPQFIFQYYREEENGRGNFPPRFSGLQFPNYSSELNVNALELDDSALYLCASSFSQGLYSGNTIYFGEGSWLTVV.

In the case of this clone: This may be a read error: a much more frequent sequence differs by one nucleotide. Since no conserved phenylalanine or tryptophan closes the CDR3, a read error is the likely cause. V gene TRBV6-6 combines with J gene TRBJ2-4; TRBD1 might be the D (6 bases). Trimming removed 6 bases from V and 8 bases from J, with 17 bases in between. The CDR3 consists of 14 residues. Germline CDR1 reads MNHNY; CDR2 reads SVGAGI (reference sequence). CDR3 sequence: CASSPGPDRYIQYL. In DNA form, the CDR3 reads TGTGCCAGCAGCCCGGGACCCGACAGGTACATTCAGTACTTG.

The chain uses TRBV20-1 and TRBJ2-7; 7 nucleotides line up with TRBD2. The CDR3 is 11 amino acids. Germline V gives CDR1 DFQATT, CDR2 SNEGSKA (reference sequence). J lost 5 bases, V lost 3 bases, and 1 base had no gene match. The CDR3 region has the DNA TGCAGTGCTAGGGGGGGGAACGAGCAGTACTTC. This encodes CSARGGNEQYF.

This clone was seen only once. The CDR3: CASSSTTIETGPFTEAFF. The CDR3, as DNA: TGTGCCAGCAGCTCCACGACGATAGAGACAGGGCCTTTCACTGAAGCTTTCTTT. The V call is TRBV5-6, the J call TRBJ1-1, with 7 nucleotides matching TRBD1. This CDR3 contains 18 residues. V lost 3 bases to trimming and J lost 4 bases; unmatched junction nucleotides: 18. Looked up from germline, CDR1 is SGHDT and CDR2 is YYEEEE.

The J gene is TRBJ2-7, the V gene TRBV19, with 9 nucleotides matching TRBD2. Germline V CDR1 and CDR2: LNHDA, SQIVND (reference sequence). The V gene end was trimmed by 4 bases and the J gene end by 5 bases; junction bases not matched to a gene: 6. This CDR3 spans 14 amino acids. The CDR3 sequence: CASSTSGGFDEQYF. CDR3 DNA: TGTGCCAGTAGTACAAGCGGGGGGTTCGACGAGCAGTACTTC.